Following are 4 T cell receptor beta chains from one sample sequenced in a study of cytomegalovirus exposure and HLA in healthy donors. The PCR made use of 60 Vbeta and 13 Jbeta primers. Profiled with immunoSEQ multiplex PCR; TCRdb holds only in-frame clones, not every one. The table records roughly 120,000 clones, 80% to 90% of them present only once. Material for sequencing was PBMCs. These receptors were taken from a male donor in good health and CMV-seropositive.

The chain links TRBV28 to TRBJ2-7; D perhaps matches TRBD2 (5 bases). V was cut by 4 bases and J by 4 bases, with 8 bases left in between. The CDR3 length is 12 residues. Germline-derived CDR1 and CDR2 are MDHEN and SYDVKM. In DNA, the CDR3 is TGTGCCAGCAGTTACGGGAATTACGAGCAGTACTTC. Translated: CASSYGNYEQYF.

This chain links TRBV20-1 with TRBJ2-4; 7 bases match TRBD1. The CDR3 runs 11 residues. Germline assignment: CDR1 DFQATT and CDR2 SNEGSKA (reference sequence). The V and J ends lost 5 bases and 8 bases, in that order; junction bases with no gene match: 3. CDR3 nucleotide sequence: TGCAGTGCTCAAGACAGGGACATTCAGTACTTC. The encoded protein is CSAQDRDIQYF.

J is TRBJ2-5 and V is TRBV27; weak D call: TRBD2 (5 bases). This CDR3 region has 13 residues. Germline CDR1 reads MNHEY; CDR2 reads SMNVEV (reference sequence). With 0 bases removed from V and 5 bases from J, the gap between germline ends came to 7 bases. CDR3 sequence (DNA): TGTGCCAGCAGTTTATCGCGCGGGGAGACCCAGTACTTC. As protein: CASSLSRGETQYF.

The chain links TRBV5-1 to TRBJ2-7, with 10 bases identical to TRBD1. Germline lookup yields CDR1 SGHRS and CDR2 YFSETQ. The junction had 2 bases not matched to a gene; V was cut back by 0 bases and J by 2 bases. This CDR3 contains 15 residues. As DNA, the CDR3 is TGCGCCAGCAGCTTGGCCGGACAGGGGGCCTACGAGCAGTACTTC. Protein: CASSLAGQGAYEQYF.